The entry below describes one TCR beta chain. The data are from a study of CD8+ T cells in alopecia areata. The V end was cut by 2 bases, the J end by 3 bases, with 17 bases between. This CDR3 has 15 amino acids. Per germline, CDR1 GTSNPN and CDR2 SVGIG (reference sequence). Reverse transcription of extracted RNA yielded cDNA, which provided the sequencing template. Here immunoSEQ multiplex PCR was the method, and the copy in TCRdb shows in-frame clones only, minus some. In the table there are about 180,000 clones, approximately 59% of which are singletons. The starting material was CD4+ T cells sorted from blood, obtained at week 0. This TCR was sampled from a human donor with alopecia areata. The V and J genes are TRBV30 and TRBJ2-7; D is ambiguous. The CDR3 DNA reads TGTGCCTGGAGTTTAAGGGCACAACTGGGCTACGAGCAGTACTTC. Translating gives CAWSLRAQLGYEQYF.